Shown below are 18 T cell receptor beta chains from a single sample sequenced in a study of blood T cell repertoires in COVID-19. Using immunoSEQ multiplex PCR, the repertoire was profiled, and TCRdb retains in-frame clones only, with some absent. The table lists roughly 200,000 clones, about 90% of them singletons. The material sequenced was PBMCs or T cells enriched from blood (not recorded which). The source is a woman aged 30 to 39 who had recovered from COVID-19.

This clone appeared once. CDR3 DNA: TGTGCCAGCAGTTTATCGGCGGGAGACGACGAGCAGTACTTC. Protein product: CASSLSAGDDEQYF. V is TRBV27 and J is TRBJ2-7; TRBD2 aligns across 7 bases. Per the germline V gene, CDR1 is MNHEY and CDR2 is SMNVEV (reference sequence). V lost 0 bases, J lost 5 bases, and 4 bases stayed unmatched. The CDR3 is 14 residues long.

This chain uses TRBV19 with TRBJ1-4; D is perhaps TRBD1 (6 bases). The germline V and J ends were trimmed by 1 base and 2 bases, with 8 bases remaining between them. Per the germline V gene, CDR1 is LNHDA and CDR2 is SQIVND (reference sequence). The CDR3 is 15 residues long. The CDR3 nucleotides read TGTGCCAGTAGTATAGTTACAGGGACTAATGAAAAACTGTTTTTT. Translating it yields CASSIVTGTNEKLFF.

The gene calls are TRBV5-4 and TRBJ2-7, with no clear D. Trimming removed 4 bases from V and 5 bases from J, with 10 bases in between. There are 12 residues in the CDR3. Germline CDR1 is SGHNT and CDR2 is YYREEE (reference sequence). The chain's CDR3 is CASSRGWDEQYF. The CDR3, as DNA: TGTGCCAGCAGCCGCGGTTGGGACGAGCAGTACTTC.

The V gene is TRBV19, the J gene TRBJ1-2; 10 bases map to TRBD1. CDR1 is LNHDA, CDR2 SQIVND, per germline (reference sequence). This CDR3 is built from 16 residues. J was trimmed by 3 bases and V by 5 bases; bases with no gene match: 9. CDR3 DNA sequence: TGTGCCAGTAGTGCATATCTAGGGACAGGGGACTATGGCTACACCTTC. Translation: CASSAYLGTGDYGYTF.

This sequence joins TRBV7-9 and TRBJ1-6; 8 nucleotides match TRBD1. CDR3 length: 13 amino acids. Germline V gene lookup returns CDR1 SEHNR and CDR2 FQNEAQ (reference sequence). V shed 5 bases and J 9 bases; nucleotides not matched to a gene: 3. In nucleotides, the CDR3 is TGTGCCAGCAGCCATGACAGGGGTTCACCCCTCCACTTT. Translated: CASSHDRGSPLHF. Combining the CDR3 with reference TRBV7-9 and TRBJ1-6 gives the whole variable domain DTGVSQNPRHKITKRGQNVTFRCDPISEHNRLYWYRQTLGQGPEFLTYFQNEAQLEKSRLLSDRFSAERPKGSFSTLEIQRTEQGDSAMYLCASSHDRGSPLHFGNGTRLTVT.

The chain recombines TRBV15 with TRBJ1-4, with a possible D match to TRBD1 (6 bases). Deletions cut 0 bases from V and 2 bases from J, with 10 bases between. Germline CDR1 LNHNV, CDR2 YYDKDF (reference sequence). This CDR3 is built from 16 residues. CDR3 in amino acids: CATSRDPRGTNEKLFF. In DNA, the CDR3 is TGTGCCACCAGCAGAGATCCGAGGGGGACTAATGAAAAACTGTTTTTT.

CDR3 sequence (DNA): TGCAGCGTTGAACAGGCCCCCGGGGAGCTGTTTTTT. Translating it yields CSVEQAPGELFF. The V gene is TRBV29-1, the J gene TRBJ2-2; D unresolved. The CDR3 sequence is 12 residues long. CDR1 and CDR2 (germline): SQVTM, ANQGSEA. Deletions cut 2 bases from V and 6 bases from J, with 7 bases between.

The chain uses TRBV7-2 and TRBJ2-3, with 7 bases identical to TRBD1. This CDR3 is 14 amino acids long. The germline CDR1 and CDR2 sequences are SGHTA and FQGNSA. V trimming: 5 bases; J trimming: 5 bases; junction bases outside the gene matches: 7. CDR3 sequence: CASSTGQVVDTQYF. DNA of the CDR3: TGTGCCAGCAGCACCGGACAGGTAGTAGATACGCAGTATTTT.

The chain uses TRBV6-5 and TRBJ1-1; no clear D gene. CDR3 length equals 14 residues. Trimming left V 2 bases short and J 1 base short, with 8 bases between. CDR1 is MNHEY and CDR2 is SVGAGI in the germline V gene. The CDR3 loop is CASSYGPSNTEAFF. CDR3 sequence (DNA): TGTGCCAGCAGTTACGGGCCCTCGAACACTGAAGCTTTCTTT.

The chain uses TRBV4-2 and TRBJ2-7, with 8 bases aligning to TRBD2. V was pared by 0 bases and J by 3 bases, with 4 bases of the junction left unmatched. This CDR3 contains 15 residues. The V gene's germline CDR1 is LGHNA and CDR2 YNFKEQ. The CDR3 DNA sequence: TGTGCCAGCAGCCAAGAGCGGGGGGCACACTACGAGCAGTACTTC. It yields the protein CASSQERGAHYEQYF.

The chain combines TRBV6-2 or TRBV6-3 with TRBJ2-1; TRBD2 matches at 10 bases. V gave up 0 bases and J gave up 4 bases; unmatched junction bases: 6. This CDR3 has 17 amino acids. Germline CDR1 is MNHEY and CDR2 is SVGEGT. CDR3 region: CASSYSRSSGRYNEQFF. For the CDR3, the DNA is TGTGCCAGCAGTTACTCTAGGTCTAGCGGGAGATACAATGAGCAGTTCTTC.

The genes are TRBV7-9 and TRBJ1-4; no firm D call. The CDR3 loop spans 14 amino acids. Between the trimmed V and J ends, which lost 5 bases and 0 bases, there was a span of 7 bases. Germline V gene data show CDR1 as SEHNR and CDR2 as FQNEAQ (reference sequence). The CDR3 loop reads CASSRGSTNEKLFF. The CDR3 nucleotides are TGTGCCAGCAGCCGAGGGTCAACTAATGAAAAACTGTTTTTT. Full variable domain (missing parts from reference TRBV7-9 and TRBJ1-4): DTGVSQNPRHKITKRGQNVTFRCDPISEHNRLYWYRQTLGQGPEFLTYFQNEAQLEKSRLLSDRFSAERPKGSFSTLEIQRTEQGDSAMYLCASSRGSTNEKLFFGSGTQLSVL.

J is TRBJ2-3 and V is TRBV11-3; 9 bases agree with TRBD2. CDR3 length: 17 amino acids. Germline loops: CDR1 SGHNT, CDR2 YENEEA. V was clipped by 1 base and J by 0 bases; unmatched bases: 5. CDR3 protein: CASSLGILAGSTDTQYF. The CDR3 DNA follows: TGTGCCAGCAGCTTAGGAATTCTAGCGGGGAGCACAGATACGCAGTATTTT.

The chain is built from TRBV19 and TRBJ1-4; 9 nucleotides align to TRBD1. The V gene end was trimmed by 5 bases and the J gene end by 8 bases; junction bases not matched to a gene: 6. This CDR3 contains 14 residues. Germline CDR1 LNHDA, CDR2 SQIVND (reference sequence). DNA for the CDR3: TGTGCCAGTAGTCCCAGACAGGGGGGCGAAAAACTGTTTTTT. It translates to CASSPRQGGEKLFF.

The chain employs TRBV5-6 and TRBJ2-1, with a tentative D call TRBD2 (6 bases). CDR1 and CDR2 from the germline V gene are SGHDT and YYEEEE. The CDR3 has 15 amino acids. V lost 2 bases to trimming and J lost 0 bases, with 9 bases between them. The CDR3: CASSFGTLSYNEQFF. The CDR3 bases are TGTGCCAGCAGCTTCGGGACTCTCTCCTACAATGAGCAGTTCTTC. The full variable domain, its missing parts supplied by reference TRBV5-6 and TRBJ2-1, is DAGVTQSPTHLIKTRGQQVTLRCSPKSGHDTVSWYQQALGQGPQFIFQYYEEEERQRGNFPDRFSGHQFPNYSSELNVNALLLGDSALYLCASSFGTLSYNEQFFGPGTRLTVL.

This chain uses TRBV9 with TRBJ2-2, with a weak D call TRBD2 (5 bases). The CDR3 runs to 17 residues. Trimming cost V 4 bases and J 4 bases, with 20 bases left between them. Germline loops: CDR1 SGDLS, CDR2 YYNGEE. In DNA, the CDR3 is TGTGCCAGCAGCCCGTTTGGGAGTTGGTCTGGCACCGGGGAGCTGTTTTTT. The encoded protein is CASSPFGSWSGTGELFF.

The chain is built from TRBV4-3 and TRBJ2-5; D gene uncertain. The germline V gene encodes CDR1 LGHNA and CDR2 YSLEER. The germline V and J ends were trimmed by 0 bases and 3 bases, with 5 bases remaining between them. The CDR3 is made up of 13 amino acids. The CDR3 region has the DNA TGCGCCAGCAGCCAAGATTCCGAAGAGACCCAGTACTTC. Its translation is CASSQDSEETQYF.

The chain couples TRBV27 to TRBJ1-2, with D unresolved. V shed 10 bases and J shed 0 bases, with 9 bases lying between them. CDR1 is MNHEY, CDR2 SMNVEV, per germline (reference sequence). The CDR3 length is 12 residues. The CDR3 region is CATSGANYGYTF. CDR3 in DNA: TGTGCCACTTCGGGAGCTAACTATGGCTACACCTTC.